These 14 T cell receptor beta chains were sequenced from one sample in a study of cytomegalovirus exposure and HLA in healthy donors. PCR amplification relied on 60 Vbeta primers (plus 13 Jbeta primers). Sequencing was performed with immunoSEQ multiplex PCR; in TCRdb, only in-frame clones are kept and a portion is missing. The sample carries under 300,000 clones, 72% recorded once. The sample taken for sequencing was PBMCs. The receptors come from a female donor in good health and CMV-seronegative.

V usage is TRBV5-5 and J usage is TRBJ1-2; TRBD1 might be the D (6 bases). There are 15 residues in the CDR3. Germline V gene lookup returns CDR1 SGHKS and CDR2 YYEKEE (reference sequence). Trimming removed 0 bases from V and 4 bases from J, with 13 bases in between. DNA for the CDR3: TGTGCCAGCAGCTTGGTGCCCCAGGGGAGCTATGGCTACACCTTC. Translating gives CASSLVPQGSYGYTF.

The chain couples TRBV30 to TRBJ2-5; D is perhaps TRBD1 (6 bases). V lost 0 bases and J lost 4, with 9 bases in between. CDR1 and CDR2 from the germline V gene are GTSNPN and SVGIG (reference sequence). The CDR3 contains 13 residues. Here the CDR3 DNA reads TGTGCCTGGAGTGTACAGGGTACAGAGACCCAGTACTTC. This sequence encodes CAWSVQGTETQYF.

The chain couples TRBV11-3 to TRBJ2-7, with TRBD2 matching 10 bases. Unmatched junction bases numbered 9, after V lost 1 base and J lost 6 bases. Germline CDR1 reads SGHNT; CDR2 reads YENEEA. This CDR3 comprises 16 residues. CDR3: CASSLGRAGGLGEQYF. The CDR3 DNA follows: TGTGCCAGCAGCTTAGGTCGAGCGGGAGGGTTGGGCGAGCAGTACTTC.

This chain connects TRBV18 to TRBJ2-5; D unclear. The CDR3 loop spans 14 amino acids. V lost 3 bases and J 1 base, leaving 9 bases between the germline ends. Germline CDR1 is KGHSH and CDR2 is LQKENI. The CDR3 sequence: CASSPGPSQETQYF. The CDR3 DNA follows: TGTGCCAGCTCACCGGGCCCGTCCCAAGAGACCCAGTACTTC.

This clone has a handful of counts. The junction does not match germline at one end; this may be a read error. The J gene is TRBJ1-2, the V gene TRBV7-9; possibly TRBD1 for D (6 bases). The CDR3 has 13 amino acids. Germline assignment: CDR1 SEHNR and CDR2 FQNEAQ (reference sequence). CDR3 protein: CSSSLQGRYGYTF. For the CDR3, the DNA is TGTTCCAGCAGCTTACAGGGTCGGTATGGCTACACCTTC.

The chain recombines TRBV9 with TRBJ2-3; TRBD1 is a possible D gene (6 bases). V was clipped by 5 bases and J by 6 bases, with 16 bases between them. The V gene's germline CDR1 is SGDLS and CDR2 YYNGEE. The CDR3 totals 14 residues. The CDR3 is CASSESRGSDTQYF. DNA of the CDR3: TGTGCCAGCAGTGAAAGCAGGGGTTCCGATACGCAGTATTTT.

The V gene is TRBV6-1, the J gene TRBJ1-4; D is undetermined. This CDR3 has 17 residues. Germline V gene lookup returns CDR1 MNHNS and CDR2 SASEGT. V was cut by 2 bases and J by 4 bases, with 17 bases left in between. This CDR3 is CASSESRNGRLNEKLFF. The CDR3 DNA sequence: TGTGCCAGCAGTGAAAGTCGCAACGGCAGGCTTAATGAAAAACTGTTTTTT.

V gene TRBV11-3 combines with J gene TRBJ2-1; 8 bases are a match to TRBD2. Germline V lookup: CDR1 SGHNT, CDR2 YENEEA. The CDR3 is 14 residues long. The ends lost 8 bases at V and 0 bases at J; junction bases unmatched: 3. The CDR3 nucleotides are TGTGCCAGCTCGCTAGCGGGCTCCTACAATGAGCAGTTCTTC. It is translated as CASSLAGSYNEQFF.

This clone showed up just once. V and J are TRBV15 and TRBJ1-1; 7 bases agree with TRBD1. This CDR3 region has 15 residues. Losses at the gene ends were 1 base for V and 4 bases for J; bases not matched to a gene: 6. Germline V gene lookup returns CDR1 LNHNV and CDR2 YYDKDF (reference sequence). The CDR3 loop is CATSRGGNRGTEAFF. The CDR3 nucleotides read TGTGCCACCAGCAGAGGAGGAAACAGGGGCACTGAAGCTTTCTTT.

A few counts support this clone. The V gene is TRBV25-1, the J gene TRBJ1-4; D is unresolved. In germline, CDR1 is MGHDK, CDR2 SYGVNS. V lost 7 bases to trimming and J lost 7 bases, with 13 bases between them. The CDR3 loop spans 13 amino acids. The CDR3 protein is CASTMWEGEKLFF. CDR3 nucleotides: TGTGCCAGCACAATGTGGGAGGGTGAAAAACTGTTTTTT.

About this clone: One end of the junction is discordant with germline, which a read error may explain. This chain uses TRBV27 with TRBJ2-7; 7 bases align to TRBD1. From germline, CDR1 is MNHEY and CDR2 SMNVEV (reference sequence). The CDR3 length is 12 residues. DNA for the CDR3: TGTGCCAGCAGTTCCCCGGGGACAGCATCCTTCTTC. This translates into CASSSPGTASFF.

This sequence joins TRBV5-6 and TRBJ1-5, with TRBD1 matching 9 bases. Trimming took 5 bases from V and 0 from J; bases not matched to a gene: 9. There are 17 residues in the CDR3. From germline, CDR1 is SGHDT and CDR2 YYEEEE. CDR3 region: CASSQGTGPHSNQPQHF. The CDR3 DNA sequence: TGTGCCAGCAGTCAGGGGACAGGGCCGCATAGCAATCAGCCCCAGCATTTT.

The chain employs TRBV2 and TRBJ2-5; a possible D gene is TRBD1 (6 bases). Trimming stripped 8 bases from V and 7 bases from J, with 17 bases between. The CDR3 is made up of 13 amino acids. Germline-derived CDR1 and CDR2 are SNHLY and FYNNEI. The CDR3 sequence: CASEATRGGTQYF. The DNA of the CDR3 is TGTGCCAGCGAGGCGACCCGAGGGGGGACCCAGTACTTC.

V gene TRBV6-5 combines with J gene TRBJ2-7; 9 bases agree with TRBD2. There are 16 residues in the CDR3. CDR1 is MNHEY and CDR2 is SVGAGI in the germline V gene. Trimming at V came to 0 bases and at J to 0 bases, leaving 3 bases not matched to a gene. As DNA, the CDR3 is TGTGCCAGCAGTTACTCTCTTAGCGGGAGCTCCTACGAGCAGTACTTC. The encoded protein is CASSYSLSGSSYEQYF.